This T cell receptor (beta chain) was captured in a study of patients and donors after allogeneic stem cell transplantation. Looked up from germline, CDR1 is SEHNR and CDR2 is FQNEAQ (reference sequence). V was clipped by 5 bases and J by 6 bases, with 13 bases between them. This CDR3 is built from 14 residues. This clonotype was detected a few times. One entry per CDR3 protein results from TCRdb running MiXCR on the RT-PCR reads. This table holds about 960,000 distinct CDR3 sequences, 18% found once. The clonotype originates from a human donor who was either an allogeneic HSCT recipient or a stem cell or donor lymphocyte infusion donor (not recorded which). It is not recorded whose cells these are; they may come from a transplant donor. Sequenced: blood, either unsorted or a sorted T cell fraction (not recorded which). The chain joins TRBV7-9 to TRBJ2-2; D unresolved. CDR3 nucleotide sequence: TGTGCCAGCAGCCCCGAGTTTCGATCCGGGGAGCTGTTTTTT. Translating it yields CASSPEFRSGELFF.